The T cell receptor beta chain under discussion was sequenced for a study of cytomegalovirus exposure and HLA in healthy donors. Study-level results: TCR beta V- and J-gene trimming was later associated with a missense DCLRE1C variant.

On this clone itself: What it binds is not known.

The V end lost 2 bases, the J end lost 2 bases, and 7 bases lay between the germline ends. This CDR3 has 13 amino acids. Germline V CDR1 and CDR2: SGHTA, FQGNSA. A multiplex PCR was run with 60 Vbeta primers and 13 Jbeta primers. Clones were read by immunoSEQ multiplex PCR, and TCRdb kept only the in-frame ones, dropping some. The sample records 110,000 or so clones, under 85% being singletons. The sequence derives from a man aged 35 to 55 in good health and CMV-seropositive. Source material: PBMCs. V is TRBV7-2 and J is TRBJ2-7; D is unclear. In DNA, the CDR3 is TGTGCCAGCAGCTTAAGCCCGACCTACGAGCAGTACTTC. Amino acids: CASSLSPTYEQYF.